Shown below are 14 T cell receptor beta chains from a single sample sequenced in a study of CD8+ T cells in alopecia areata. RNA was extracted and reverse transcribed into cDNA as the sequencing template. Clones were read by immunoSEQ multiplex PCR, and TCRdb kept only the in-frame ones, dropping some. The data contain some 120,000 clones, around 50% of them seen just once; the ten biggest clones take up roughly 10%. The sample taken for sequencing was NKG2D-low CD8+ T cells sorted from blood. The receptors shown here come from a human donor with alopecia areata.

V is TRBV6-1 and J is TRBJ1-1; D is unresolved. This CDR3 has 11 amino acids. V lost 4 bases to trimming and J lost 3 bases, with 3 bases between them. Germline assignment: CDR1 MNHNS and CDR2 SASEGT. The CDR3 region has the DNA TGTGCCAGCAGTGTCGACACTGAAGCTTTCTTT. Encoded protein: CASSVDTEAFF.

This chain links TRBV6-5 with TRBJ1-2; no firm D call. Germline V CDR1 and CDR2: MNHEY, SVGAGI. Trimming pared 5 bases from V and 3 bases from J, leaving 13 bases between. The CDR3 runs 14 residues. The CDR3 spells CASSPGRHDYGYTF. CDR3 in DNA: TGTGCCAGCAGTCCCGGACGGCATGACTATGGCTACACCTTC.

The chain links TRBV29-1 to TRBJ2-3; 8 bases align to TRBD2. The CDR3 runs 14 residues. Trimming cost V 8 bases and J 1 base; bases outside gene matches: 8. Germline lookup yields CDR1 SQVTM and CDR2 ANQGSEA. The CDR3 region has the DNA TGCAGCCTGAGACTAGCGACCCGCACAGATACGCAGTATTTT. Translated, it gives CSLRLATRTDTQYF.

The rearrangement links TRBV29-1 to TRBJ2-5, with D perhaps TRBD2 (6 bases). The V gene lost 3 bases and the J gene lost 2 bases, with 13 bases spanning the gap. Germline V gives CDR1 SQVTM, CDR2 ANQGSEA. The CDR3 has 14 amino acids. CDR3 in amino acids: CSVEGIAAQETQYF. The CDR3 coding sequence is TGCAGCGTTGAGGGGATAGCGGCGCAAGAGACCCAGTACTTC.

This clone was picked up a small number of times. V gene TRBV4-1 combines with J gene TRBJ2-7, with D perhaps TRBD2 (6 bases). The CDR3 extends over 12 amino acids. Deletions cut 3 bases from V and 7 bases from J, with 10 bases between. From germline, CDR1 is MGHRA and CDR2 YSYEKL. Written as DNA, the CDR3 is TGCGCCAGCAGCCAGCTCGCGGGGGAGCAGTACTTC. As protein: CASSQLAGEQYF.

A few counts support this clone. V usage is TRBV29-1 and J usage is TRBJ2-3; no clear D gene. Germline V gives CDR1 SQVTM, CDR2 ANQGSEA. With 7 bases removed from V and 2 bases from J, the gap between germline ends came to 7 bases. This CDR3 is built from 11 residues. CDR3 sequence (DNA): TGCAGCGGGCTGCTCACAGATACGCAGTATTTT. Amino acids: CSGLLTDTQYF.

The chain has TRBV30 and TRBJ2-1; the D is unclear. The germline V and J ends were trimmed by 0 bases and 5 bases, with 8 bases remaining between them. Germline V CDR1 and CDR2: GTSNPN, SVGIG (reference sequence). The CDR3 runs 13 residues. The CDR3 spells CAWSVNQDNEQFF. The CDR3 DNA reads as TGTGCCTGGAGTGTAAACCAGGACAATGAGCAGTTCTTC.

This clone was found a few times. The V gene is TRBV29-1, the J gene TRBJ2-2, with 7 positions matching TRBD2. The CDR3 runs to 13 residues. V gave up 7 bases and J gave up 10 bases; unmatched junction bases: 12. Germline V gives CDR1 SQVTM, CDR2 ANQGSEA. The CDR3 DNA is TGCAGCGCGCCCGGGGGGACGCCGCCGGAGCTGTTTTTT. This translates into CSAPGGTPPELFF.

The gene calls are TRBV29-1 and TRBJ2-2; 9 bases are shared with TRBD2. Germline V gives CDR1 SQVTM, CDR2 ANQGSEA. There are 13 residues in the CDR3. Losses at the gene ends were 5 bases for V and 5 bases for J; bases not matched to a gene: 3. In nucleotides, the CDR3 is TGCAGCGTTCCGCTAGCGGGGACCGGGGAGCTGTTTTTT. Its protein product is CSVPLAGTGELFF.

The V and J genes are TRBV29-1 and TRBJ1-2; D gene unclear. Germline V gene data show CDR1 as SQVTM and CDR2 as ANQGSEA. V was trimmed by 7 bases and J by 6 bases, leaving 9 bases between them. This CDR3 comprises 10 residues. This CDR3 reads CSGMGNGYTF. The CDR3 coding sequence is TGCAGCGGTATGGGGAATGGCTACACCTTC.

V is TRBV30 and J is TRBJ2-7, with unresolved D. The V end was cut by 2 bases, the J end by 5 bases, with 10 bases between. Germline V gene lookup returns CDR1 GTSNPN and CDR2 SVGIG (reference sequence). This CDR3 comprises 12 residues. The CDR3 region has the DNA TGTGCCTGGAGTCGAGGATGGGACGAGCAGTACTTC. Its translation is CAWSRGWDEQYF.

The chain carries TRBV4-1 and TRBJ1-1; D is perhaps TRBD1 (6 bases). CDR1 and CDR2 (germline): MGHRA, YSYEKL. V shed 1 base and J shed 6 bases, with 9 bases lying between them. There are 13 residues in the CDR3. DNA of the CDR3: TGCGCCAGCAGCCAAGTCGGACAGCCTGAAGCTTTCTTT. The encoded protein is CASSQVGQPEAFF.

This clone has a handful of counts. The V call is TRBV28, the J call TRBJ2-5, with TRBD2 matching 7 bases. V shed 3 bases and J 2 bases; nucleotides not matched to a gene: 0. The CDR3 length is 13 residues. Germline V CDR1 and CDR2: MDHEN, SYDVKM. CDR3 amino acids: CASSFGGQETQYF. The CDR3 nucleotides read TGTGCCAGCAGTTTCGGGGGGCAAGAGACCCAGTACTTC.

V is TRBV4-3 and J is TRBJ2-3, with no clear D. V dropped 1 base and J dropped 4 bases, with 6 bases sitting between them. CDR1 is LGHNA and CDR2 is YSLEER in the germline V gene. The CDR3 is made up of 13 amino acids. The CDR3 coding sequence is TGCGCCAGCAGCCAAGTGGCGTCAGATACGCAGTATTTT. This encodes CASSQVASDTQYF.